Presented here are 20 T cell receptor beta chains from one specimen sequenced in a study of blood T cell repertoires in COVID-19. Using immunoSEQ multiplex PCR, the repertoire was profiled, and TCRdb retains in-frame clones only, with some absent. The repertoire holds over 300,000 clones, with nearly 90% as singletons. The sample was peripheral blood. Source of these receptors: a man between 18 and 29 years old with active or convalescent COVID-19.

The chain links TRBV18 to TRBJ1-1; TRBD1 might be the D (6 bases). V was shortened by 6 bases and J by 3 bases, with 14 bases between the two germline ends. Germline lookup yields CDR1 KGHSH and CDR2 LQKENI. CDR3 length equals 14 residues. The DNA of the CDR3 is TGTGCCAGCTCCCCTGGGCCAGGGGACACTGAAGCTTTCTTT. It specifies CASSPGPGDTEAFF.

In this sample, this clone turned up a few times. This chain joins TRBV6-5 and TRBJ1-5, with D maybe TRBD1 (5 bases). V shed 6 bases and J shed 7 bases, with 16 bases lying between them. Looked up from germline, CDR1 is MNHEY and CDR2 is SVGAGI. This CDR3 comprises 14 residues. CDR3 sequence: CASRRGRGYQPQHF. In DNA, the CDR3 is TGTGCCAGCAGGCGCGGTCGGGGGTACCAGCCCCAGCATTTT.

This chain links TRBV7-3 with TRBJ2-1, with TRBD1 identical over 8 bases. CDR1 is SGHTA and CDR2 is FQGTGA in the germline V gene. V shed 5 bases, J shed 5 bases, and the junction held 8 bases outside the gene matches. CDR3 size: 15 residues. CDR3 nucleotides: TGTGCCAGCAGCCCCGGGACAGGAGGTCACAATGAGCAGTTCTTC. Protein sequence: CASSPGTGGHNEQFF. Using reference TRBV7-3 and TRBJ2-1 for the parts outside the CDR3, the full variable domain is GAGVSQTPSNKVTEKGKYVELRCDPISGHTALYWYRQSLGQGPEFLIYFQGTGAADDSGLPNDRFFAVRPEGSVSTLKIQRTERGDSAVYLCASSPGTGGHNEQFFGPGTRLTVL.

The chain carries TRBV4-2 and TRBJ2-1; 8 nucleotides line up with TRBD2. This CDR3 has 17 amino acids. CDR1 LGHNA and CDR2 YNFKEQ come from the germline V gene. J lost 8 bases, V lost 0 bases, and 12 bases had no gene match. CDR3 in DNA: TGTGCCAGCAGCCAAGATCTTGTCGGGAGGGCCTTTCATGAGCAGTTCTTC. Protein: CASSQDLVGRAFHEQFF.

This sequence joins TRBV28 and TRBJ2-7; 8 bases are shared with TRBD1. The ends lost 5 bases at V and 0 bases at J; junction bases unmatched: 9. The CDR3 totals 16 residues. Looked up from germline, CDR1 is MDHEN and CDR2 is SYDVKM. Here the CDR3 reads CASSAPGQESSYEQYF. The CDR3 bases are TGTGCCAGCAGTGCTCCGGGACAGGAGAGCTCCTACGAGCAGTACTTC.

This clone showed up just once. This rearrangement joins TRBV6-5 to TRBJ1-2, with D tentatively TRBD1 (5 bases). There are 15 residues in the CDR3. V dropped 5 bases and J dropped 4 bases, with 17 bases sitting between them. Germline loops: CDR1 MNHEY, CDR2 SVGAGI. The CDR3: CASSSLGGAPYGYTF. CDR3 sequence (DNA): TGTGCCAGCAGTAGTCTCGGTGGGGCACCCTATGGCTACACCTTC.

The chain combines TRBV11-2 with TRBJ1-6; possibly TRBD1 for D (6 bases). V dropped 1 base and J dropped 9 bases, with 13 bases sitting between them. The CDR3 length is 15 residues. Germline V gene data show CDR1 as SGHAT and CDR2 as FQNNGV. In nucleotides, the CDR3 is TGTGCCAGCAGCTTAGTCGGGGGGCGGGGTTCACCCCTCCACTTT. As protein: CASSLVGGRGSPLHF.

V and J are TRBV18 and TRBJ1-1, with 7 positions matching TRBD1. The germline V gene has CDR1 KGHSH and CDR2 LQKENI. This CDR3 region has 15 residues. The J segment lost 1 base and the V segment lost 2 bases, leaving 4 bases of the junction unmatched. DNA for the CDR3: TGTGCCAGCTCACCAGAGACAGGGACGAACACTGAAGCTTTCTTT. Translated, it gives CASSPETGTNTEAFF.

This rearrangement joins TRBV7-8 to TRBJ1-3, with D hard to call. The CDR3 length is 14 residues. The germline V and J ends were trimmed by 0 bases and 3 bases, with 6 bases remaining between them. Germline loops: CDR1 SGHVS, CDR2 FQNEAQ. The CDR3 protein is CASSLASNGNTIYF. In DNA, the CDR3 is TGTGCCAGCAGCTTAGCCTCTAATGGAAACACCATATATTTT.

This chain joins TRBV20-1 and TRBJ1-1; D unclear. The length of the CDR3 is 14 residues. The V end was cut by 3 bases, the J end by 0 bases, with 11 bases between. CDR1 is DFQATT and CDR2 is SNEGSKA in the germline V gene (reference sequence). The CDR3 reads CSASIIQMNTEAFF. In DNA, the CDR3 is TGCAGTGCTAGTATTATACAGATGAACACTGAAGCTTTCTTT.

This clone appeared a few times. This rearrangement joins TRBV24-1 to TRBJ2-1; the match to TRBD2 covers 8 bases. V gave up 3 bases and J gave up 0 bases; unmatched junction bases: 6. There are 17 residues in the CDR3. Germline assignment: CDR1 KGHDR and CDR2 SFDVKD. The CDR3 loop reads CATSDASSGSSYNEQFF. The DNA for the CDR3 is TGTGCCACCAGTGATGCCTCCAGCGGGAGCTCCTACAATGAGCAGTTCTTC.

CDR3 DNA: TGTGCCAGCAGTGACTCAGGGTGGGCTAGCACCACAGATACGCAGTATTTT. It translates to CASSDSGWASTTDTQYF. The rearrangement uses TRBV6-4 and TRBJ2-3; D perhaps matches TRBD2 (5 bases). V was clipped by 0 bases and J by 2 bases, with 15 bases between them. The CDR3 covers 17 residues. Germline CDR1 and CDR2: MRHNA and SNTAGT.

The chain recombines TRBV7-8 with TRBJ1-4; 10 nucleotides line up with TRBD1. The trim removed 4 bases at V and 7 bases at J, leaving 15 bases unmatched. CDR3 length: 18 residues. Germline-derived CDR1 and CDR2 are SGHVS and FQNEAQ. In DNA, the CDR3 is TGTGCCAGCAGCTCACACCGACGCACCGGGACAGGGGCTGAAAAACTGTTTTTT. As protein: CASSSHRRTGTGAEKLFF.

On this clone itself: Additional DNA sequences in this sample encode the identical CDR3. The chain uses TRBV5-6 and TRBJ2-7; tentative D call: TRBD1 (5 bases). Trimming shortened V by 0 bases and J by 4 bases, and 8 bases separated the two germline ends. Germline V gene sequence: CDR1 SGHDT, CDR2 YYEEEE. The CDR3 loop spans 13 amino acids. The CDR3 loop is CASSLGQSYEQYF. The CDR3 DNA reads as TGTGCCAGCAGCTTGGGACAGAGTTACGAGCAGTACTTC.

The chain is built from TRBV30 and TRBJ1-3; the D is unclear. Per germline, CDR1 GTSNPN and CDR2 SVGIG (reference sequence). The CDR3 runs 17 residues. The V end was cut by 3 bases, the J end by 2 bases, with 20 bases between. The CDR3: CAWRERVRGGAGNTIYF. The DNA for the CDR3 is TGTGCCTGGAGAGAAAGAGTCCGGGGTGGTGCTGGAAACACCATATATTTT.

V and J are TRBV25-1 and TRBJ1-2, with D possibly being TRBD1 (6 bases). Per germline, CDR1 MGHDK and CDR2 SYGVNS. This CDR3 is 14 amino acids long. V lost 2 bases and J 5 bases, leaving 12 bases between the germline ends. This chain's CDR3 is CASSEQQGKYGYTF. Written as DNA, the CDR3 is TGTGCCAGCAGTGAACAGCAGGGGAAGTATGGCTACACCTTC.

CDR3 protein: CATSDFPGTSGGKSYNEQFF. The CDR3 DNA sequence: TGTGCCACCAGTGATTTCCCTGGGACTAGCGGGGGCAAATCCTACAATGAGCAGTTCTTC. This chain joins TRBV24-1 and TRBJ2-1; 14 nucleotides match TRBD2. Trimming cost V 1 base and J 1 base; bases outside gene matches: 8. In germline, CDR1 is KGHDR, CDR2 SFDVKD. This CDR3 contains 20 residues.

This clone was seen a handful of times. The rearrangement joins TRBV6-7 to TRBJ1-3; 9 nucleotides line up with TRBD1. Being an ORF, TRBV6-7 has a function that is uncertain. This CDR3 is built from 22 residues. The V and J ends lost 2 bases and 0 bases, in that order; junction bases with no gene match: 20. CDR3 amino acids: CASSYARDREKCDSFSGNTIYF. DNA for the CDR3: TGTGCCAGCAGTTACGCTCGGGACAGGGAAAAATGCGACTCCTTCTCTGGAAACACCATATATTTT.

This clone occurred once. This chain joins TRBV6-4 and TRBJ2-3; the D gene is possibly TRBD2 (6 bases). Trimming cost V 2 bases and J 0 bases, with 9 bases left between them. Germline V gene data show CDR1 as MRHNA and CDR2 as SNTAGT. The CDR3 has 15 amino acids. The CDR3 coding sequence is TGTGCCAGCAGTGACGGCGGGGCCAGCACAGATACGCAGTATTTT. It yields the protein CASSDGGASTDTQYF.

The V gene is TRBV27, the J gene TRBJ2-1, with TRBD2 matching 16 bases. The CDR3 spans 17 residues. Germline V gene data show CDR1 as MNHEY and CDR2 as SMNVEV (reference sequence). J was trimmed by 5 bases and V by 3 bases; bases with no gene match: 4. CDR3 amino acids: CASSFGTSGGAHNEQFF. CDR3 DNA sequence: TGTGCCAGCAGTTTTGGGACTAGCGGGGGGGCTCACAATGAGCAGTTCTTC.